This T cell receptor beta chain derives from a study of tumor and adjacent non-tumor tissue in lung cancer. Findings and caveats of the study: Top 100 clones took a larger repertoire share in normal lung.

Three rounds of nested PCR, following a modified ARM-PCR protocol, produced the TCRbeta library. TCRdb re-derived calls from the multiplex PCR reads in MiXCR, one entry per CDR3 protein. The data show about 110,000 distinct CDR3 sequences, around 82% seen once. Comments on this clonotype: Its antigen is undetermined. Because it lacks the conserved phenylalanine or tryptophan at the end, this CDR3 is likely a read error.

The CDR3 totals 13 residues. Germline-derived CDR1 and CDR2 are SQVTM and ANQGSEA. V was pared by 6 bases and J by 9 bases, with 15 bases between. The template was RNA from unsorted bulk tissue. The clonotype was recovered from a man between 65 and 85 years old with non-small cell lung cancer. The V call is TRBV29-1, the J call TRBJ1-6; D may be TRBD1 (6 bases). Sequencing used lung tumor tissue. The CDR3 is CSVTETGISPLHI. Written as DNA, the CDR3 is TGCAGCGTGACTGAGACAGGCATTTCACCCCTCCACATT.